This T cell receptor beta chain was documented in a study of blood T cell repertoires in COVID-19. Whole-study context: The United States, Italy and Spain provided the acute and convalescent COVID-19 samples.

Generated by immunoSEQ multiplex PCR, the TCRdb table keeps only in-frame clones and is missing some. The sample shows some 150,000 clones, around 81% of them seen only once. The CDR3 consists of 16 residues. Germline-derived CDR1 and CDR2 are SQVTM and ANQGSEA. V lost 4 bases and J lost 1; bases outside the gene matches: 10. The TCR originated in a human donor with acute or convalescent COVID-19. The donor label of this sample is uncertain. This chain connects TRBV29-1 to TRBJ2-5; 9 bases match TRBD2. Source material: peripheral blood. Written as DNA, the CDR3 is TGCAGCGTTGGGTTGGGACTAGCTGTTCCCCAAGAGACCCAGTACTTC. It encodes CSVGLGLAVPQETQYF.